This TCR beta chain was sequenced in a study of cytomegalovirus exposure and HLA in healthy donors. The CDR3 totals 15 residues. Germline V gives CDR1 SGHNT, CDR2 YYREEE (reference sequence). V was cut by 4 bases and J by 0 bases, with 13 bases left in between. It was with 60 Vbeta and 13 Jbeta primers that the PCR ran. Assay used: immunoSEQ multiplex PCR; TCRdb lists only in-frame clones, some missing. This sample carries just over 200,000 clones, approximately 79% of them seen once, and the ten largest clones take around 1.7%. Sequencing input: PBMCs. The chain carries TRBV5-4 and TRBJ1-1; weak D call: TRBD1 (5 bases). This receptor was taken from a man aged 45-65 years in good health and CMV-seronegative. CDR3 in DNA: TGTGCCAGCAGCCTCGAACCGGGGGTGAACACTGAAGCTTTCTTT. Residues: CASSLEPGVNTEAFF. The whole variable domain, filled in from reference TRBV5-4 and TRBJ1-1, reads ETGVTQSPTHLIKTRGQQVTLRCSSQSGHNTVSWYQQALGQGPQFIFQYYREEENGRGNFPPRFSGLQFPNYSSELNVNALELDDSALYLCASSLEPGVNTEAFFGQGTRLTVV.